This T cell receptor (beta chain) is from a study of CD8 T cells in Susac syndrome. Overall study: Within the sequenced Susac syndrome patient group, over 5 exhibited active disease and roughly 8 were in remission. Patients with Susac syndrome were therapy-naive, taking corticosteroids, with some also receiving intravenous immunoglobulin, or taking intravenous immunoglobulin alone at the time their blood was drawn.

Germline V CDR1 and CDR2: SGDLS, YYNGEE. The germline V and J ends were trimmed by 0 bases and 2 bases, with 13 bases remaining between them. The CDR3 loop spans 16 amino acids. The RNA input was roughly 0.5 to 1 ug, and it was reverse transcribed with random hexamers. Multiplex immunoSEQ PCR targeted 54 Vbeta and 13 Jbeta TCR beta segments. In TCRdb, the immunoSEQ multiplex PCR reads were re-called with MiXCR into one record per CDR3 protein. The table has some 200,000 distinct CDR3 sequences, around 95% seen once. As to this clonotype: The antigen remains unidentified.

General observations from the study: Expansion of clones was not seen in the CD4+ T cell repertoires of Susac syndrome.

Input material: CD4+ T cells from PBMCs. The receptor was isolated from a human donor with Susac syndrome. V is TRBV9 and J is TRBJ2-3; D gene unclear. The CDR3 sequence: CASSVDKGENTDTQYF. CDR3 in DNA: TGTGCCAGCAGCGTAGATAAAGGAGAGAACACAGATACGCAGTATTTT.